One sample yielded the 21 T cell receptor beta chains listed below, sequenced in a study of shared clonotypes between healthy human individuals. Produced via immunoSEQ multiplex PCR; TCRdb's table is partial and in-frame only. The data contain some 1 million clones, about three quarters of them singletons. The sequenced material came from memory CD4+ T cells sorted from blood. Regarding subset: CD45RA-negative fraction. The origin of the receptors is a man aged 18-30 years in good health.

This sequence joins TRBV18 and TRBJ2-7, with a tentative D call TRBD1 (5 bases). This CDR3 contains 14 residues. Deletions cut 3 bases from V and 0 bases from J, with 9 bases between. CDR1 is KGHSH, CDR2 LQKENI, per germline. The CDR3, as DNA: TGTGCCAGCTCACCCAGGGTTCCCTCCTACGAGCAGTACTTC. Protein product: CASSPRVPSYEQYF.

Comments on this clone: A far bigger clonotype differs at one base, so this is likely a read error. The identical CDR3 is also encoded by other nucleotide sequences in the sample. The chain is built from TRBV5-4 and TRBJ1-1; D is unresolved. This CDR3 region has 13 residues. Germline V gene sequence: CDR1 SGHNT, CDR2 YYREEE (reference sequence). The germline V and J ends were trimmed by 0 bases and 1 base, with 4 bases remaining between them. The CDR3 loop is CASSLAENTEAFF. As DNA, the CDR3 is TGTGCCAGCAGCTTGGCCGAGAACACTGAAGCTTTCTTT.

The chain is built from TRBV7-2 and TRBJ1-6, with unresolved D. The germline gives CDR1 SGHTA, CDR2 FQGNSA. Deletions cut 6 bases from V and 6 bases from J, with 15 bases between. The CDR3 length is 15 residues. The CDR3 DNA sequence: TGTGCCAGCAGTTATTACAGCGGCCTTAATTCACCCCTCCACTTT. It translates to CASSYYSGLNSPLHF.

The rearrangement joins TRBV7-2 to TRBJ2-1; the match to TRBD2 covers 10 bases. There are 14 residues in the CDR3. Germline trimming cut 6 bases from V and 6 bases from J; bases unmatched to any gene: 5. Germline CDR1 and CDR2: SGHTA and FQGNSA. The CDR3 reads CASSLAGVINEQFF. Written as DNA, the CDR3 is TGTGCCAGCAGTCTAGCGGGAGTCATCAATGAGCAGTTCTTC.

The J gene is TRBJ1-4, the V gene TRBV7-2; D possibly corresponds to TRBD1 (5 bases). The CDR3 totals 14 residues. V was clipped by 1 base and J by 10 bases, with 13 bases between them. Germline V lookup: CDR1 SGHTA, CDR2 FQGNSA. Here the CDR3 DNA reads TGTGCCAGCAGCTTAGTGGGGACGGATCGAAAACTGTTTTTT. It codes for CASSLVGTDRKLFF.

The chain is built from TRBV30 and TRBJ1-6; perhaps TRBD1 as D (5 bases). Germline CDR1 and CDR2: GTSNPN and SVGIG (reference sequence). There are 14 residues in the CDR3. V lost 2 bases and J lost 6, with 11 bases in between. The CDR3 loop is CAWSMGVGNSPLHF. DNA of the CDR3: TGTGCCTGGAGTATGGGGGTAGGTAATTCACCCCTCCACTTT.

CDR3 coding DNA: TGTGCCAGCAGCTTAGCCCAAAGTTGGGCAACCTACGAGCAGTACTTC. Its translation is CASSLAQSWATYEQYF. The V call is TRBV7-2, the J call TRBJ2-7; D is unresolved. The germline gives CDR1 SGHTA, CDR2 FQGNSA. The CDR3 totals 16 residues. The V gene lost 0 bases and the J gene lost 2 bases, with 14 bases spanning the gap.

The sample holds one count of this clone. Within the sample, other DNA sequences also encode this same CDR3. The rearrangement links TRBV5-4 to TRBJ2-5, with 12 bases lining up with TRBD2. The CDR3 length is 15 residues. Trimming removed 0 bases from V and 5 bases from J; junction bases left unmatched: 2. Germline CDR1 SGHNT, CDR2 YYREEE (reference sequence). The CDR3 coding sequence is TGTGCCAGCAGCTTGGGAGGGACTAGCGGGGAGACCCAGTACTTC. Its translation is CASSLGGTSGETQYF. Supplemented by reference TRBV5-4 and TRBJ2-5, the full variable domain reads ETGVTQSPTHLIKTRGQQVTLRCSSQSGHNTVSWYQQALGQGPQFIFQYYREEENGRGNFPPRFSGLQFPNYSSELNVNALELDDSALYLCASSLGGTSGETQYFGPGTRLLVL.

Regarding this clone: A read error may explain this, as a much larger clone is one base away. The V call is TRBV11-2, the J call TRBJ1-3; 7 nucleotides match TRBD1. This CDR3 comprises 14 residues. V shed 5 bases and J 2 bases; nucleotides not matched to a gene: 3. Germline V gives CDR1 SGHAT, CDR2 FQNNGV. CDR3 amino acids: CASSQDRAGNTIYF. The CDR3 coding sequence is TGTGCCAGCAGCCAAGACAGGGCTGGAAACACCATATATTTT.

As DNA, the CDR3 is TGTGCCAGCAGCTTGGCGGCCAGGGGGAAAGAGACCCAGTACTTC. Its translation: CASSLAARGKETQYF. This chain connects TRBV5-4 to TRBJ2-5; 7 bases align to TRBD1. The CDR3 is 15 residues long. Germline-derived CDR1 and CDR2 are SGHNT and YYREEE (reference sequence). With 0 bases clipped from V and 3 bases from J, the junction kept 5 bases outside the gene matches. Full variable domain (outside the CDR3, taken from reference TRBV5-4 and TRBJ2-5): ETGVTQSPTHLIKTRGQQVTLRCSSQSGHNTVSWYQQALGQGPQFIFQYYREEENGRGNFPPRFSGLQFPNYSSELNVNALELDDSALYLCASSLAARGKETQYFGPGTRLLVL.

The rearrangement links TRBV7-9 to TRBJ2-5, with D maybe TRBD2 (5 bases). Trimming shortened V by 2 bases and J by 5 bases, and 15 bases separated the two germline ends. Germline lookup yields CDR1 SEHNR and CDR2 FQNEAQ (reference sequence). This CDR3 is 15 amino acids long. The chain's CDR3 is CASSLLAGMRETQYF. CDR3 coding DNA: TGTGCCAGCAGCTTACTAGCAGGAATGAGGGAGACCCAGTACTTC.

V and J are TRBV28 and TRBJ2-5; D not resolved. This CDR3 has 12 amino acids. Trimming left V 6 bases short and J 5 bases short, with 10 bases between. In germline, CDR1 is MDHEN, CDR2 SYDVKM. The CDR3 protein is CASRRVGETQYF. CDR3 nucleotide sequence: TGTGCCAGCAGACGGGTGGGGGAGACCCAGTACTTC.

This clone was detected a few times. The V call is TRBV18, the J call TRBJ2-3, with D uncertain. V gave up 6 bases and J gave up 0 bases, with 13 bases separating them. The CDR3 sequence is 15 residues long. The germline CDR1 and CDR2 sequences are KGHSH and LQKENI. The CDR3 region is CASSSEIPSTDTQYF. In nucleotides, the CDR3 is TGTGCCAGCTCGTCTGAAATTCCTAGCACAGATACGCAGTATTTT.

V is TRBV7-6 and J is TRBJ2-1, with TRBD1 as a possible D gene (6 bases). Trimming cost V 5 bases and J 0 bases, with 11 bases left between them. The CDR3 spans 15 residues. The germline CDR1 and CDR2 sequences are SGHVS and FNYEAQ. CDR3 in amino acids: CASSRGQGSYNEQFF. CDR3 in DNA: TGTGCCAGCAGCCGGGGACAAGGCTCCTACAATGAGCAGTTCTTC.

The rearrangement uses TRBV7-2 and TRBJ1-1, with D tentatively TRBD1 (5 bases). This CDR3 has 16 residues. V shed 1 base and J shed 0 bases, with 12 bases lying between them. In germline, CDR1 is SGHTA, CDR2 FQGNSA. CDR3 residues: CASSLEGTLMNTEAFF. CDR3 nucleotides: TGTGCCAGCAGCTTAGAAGGGACGCTTATGAACACTGAAGCTTTCTTT.

The chain joins TRBV5-4 to TRBJ1-2, with D hard to call. The V end lost 1 base, the J end lost 4 bases, and 14 bases lay between the germline ends. The germline V gene encodes CDR1 SGHNT and CDR2 YYREEE (reference sequence). The CDR3 is 15 amino acids. The CDR3 loop reads CASSLFEGGIYGYTF. The CDR3 DNA reads TGTGCCAGCAGCTTGTTTGAAGGCGGCATCTATGGCTACACCTTC.

V is TRBV5-1 and J is TRBJ1-4; D is possibly TRBD1 (6 bases). With 3 bases removed from V and 8 bases from J, the gap between germline ends came to 17 bases. In germline, CDR1 is SGHRS, CDR2 YFSETQ. This CDR3 region has 15 residues. The DNA for the CDR3 is TGCGCCAGCAGCTACGAGGGGGGCCCTATGGAAAAACTGTTTTTT. Encoded protein: CASSYEGGPMEKLFF.

This chain links TRBV11-1 with TRBJ2-5; possibly TRBD1 for D (5 bases). Per the germline V gene, CDR1 is SGHAT and CDR2 is FQDESV (reference sequence). This CDR3 contains 13 residues. V lost 6 bases to trimming and J lost 5 bases, with 13 bases between them. Here the CDR3 reads CASRRQSSETQYF. As DNA, the CDR3 is TGTGCCAGCAGGCGACAGAGTAGTGAGACCCAGTACTTC.

V is TRBV14 and J is TRBJ2-3; no firm D call. Trimming cost V 1 base and J 0 bases, with 11 bases left between them. The CDR3 runs to 16 residues. Looked up from germline, CDR1 is SGHDN and CDR2 is FVKESK. CDR3: CASSQGLILSTDTQYF. The CDR3 DNA reads TGTGCCAGCAGCCAAGGACTGATTTTAAGCACAGATACGCAGTATTTT.

The rearrangement joins TRBV9 to TRBJ2-7; D not resolved. The ends were cut back, 0 bases at V and 5 bases at J, with 15 bases in the middle. The CDR3 consists of 15 residues. Germline lookup yields CDR1 SGDLS and CDR2 YYNGEE. The CDR3 region is CASSVELLRCDEQYF. The CDR3 nucleotides are TGTGCCAGCAGCGTAGAACTCCTCAGGTGCGACGAGCAGTACTTC.

The chain uses TRBV9 and TRBJ1-2; the D is unclear. This CDR3 has 15 amino acids. The germline gives CDR1 SGDLS, CDR2 YYNGEE. Trimming pared 0 bases from V and 8 bases from J, leaving 17 bases between. This CDR3 is CASSVGVEGWRGYTF. For the CDR3, the DNA is TGTGCCAGCAGCGTAGGGGTTGAAGGTTGGAGGGGCTACACCTTC.